These T cell receptor beta chains were read from a single sample in a study of T cells in Graves' hyperthyroidism and ophthalmopathy. TCRdb redid the calling of the multiplex PCR reads with MiXCR, one entry per CDR3 protein. This table has about 270,000 distinct CDR3 sequences, over 20% appearing once. The sequenced sample consisted of blood. The source of these receptors is a man aged 25-45 years with Graves' ophthalmopathy. CDR3s leave out the opening cysteine and the closing phenylalanine or tryptophan.

V gene	J gene	CDR3 length	CDR3 protein
TRBV12-3/TRBV12-4	TRBJ2-2	11	ASRRTGTGELF
TRBV2	TRBJ2-5	11	ASSRDTQETQY
TRBV10-2	TRBJ2-5	10	ASRQGRETQY
TRBV12-3/TRBV12-4	TRBJ2-7	12	ASSYRGSINEQY
TRBV2	TRBJ1-5	12	ASSVGTGGQPQH
TRBV29-1	TRBJ2-2	11	SVERAGPGELF
TRBV18	TRBJ2-5	11	ASSPTPQETQY
TRBV7-9	TRBJ2-1	14	ASSLALREGGNEQF
TRBV19	TRBJ2-3	10	ASSIDVDTQY
TRBV7-3	TRBJ2-1	14	ASSPYLGPSYNEQF
TRBV7-7	TRBJ2-7	12	ASSLMGGRGEQY
TRBV5-6	TRBJ1-5	12	ASSVTGAVKPQH
TRBV7-3	TRBJ1-1	11	ASSSYRNTEAF
TRBV28	TRBJ2-5	13	ASSSVRTSMETQY
TRBV18	TRBJ2-3	13	ASSPGAGVSDTQY
TRBV11-2	TRBJ2-3	13	ASSRPGPLADTQY
TRBV24-1	TRBJ1-5	12	ATGRGGGNQPQH
TRBV5-4	TRBJ1-1	14	ASSPAGPGKVTEAF
TRBV29-1	TRBJ2-5	12	SVEGSGSEETQY
TRBV15	TRBJ2-1	14	ATSRKAGHSYNEQF
TRBV11-2	TRBJ2-5	11	ASSHDRGETQY
TRBV6-5	TRBJ2-6	15	ASSYSGTGSGANVLT
TRBV7-6	TRBJ2-3	11	ASSPGGTPTQY
TRBV19	TRBJ2-1	16	ASSISPRLIREYNEQF
TRBV24-1	TRBJ2-1	14	ATSDLPSGSTDEQF
TRBV19	TRBJ1-1	12	ASSKEGLDTEAF
TRBV30	TRBJ2-1	10	AWTTSYHEQF
TRBV7-2	TRBJ2-2	13	ASRGVRSGTGELF
TRBV7-3	TRBJ2-1	12	ASSRETSGNEQF
TRBV12-3/TRBV12-4	TRBJ2-7	13	ASSFRGGTTYEQY
TRBV30	TRBJ2-4	12	ALAGEVAKNIQY
TRBV5-8	TRBJ1-2	11	ASSLPPVGGYT
TRBV6-5	TRBJ2-1	12	ASSYSRDYNEQF
TRBV20-1	TRBJ1-2	14	SARDPKTGPTYGYT
TRBV12-3/TRBV12-4	TRBJ2-5	10	ASSFLGHFVY
TRBV7-3	TRBJ2-2	15	ASSLSGTSGTTGELF
TRBV2	TRBJ2-7	12	ASMRGGMVYEQY
TRBV20-1	TRBJ1-2	13	SAREGDTSNYGYT
TRBV5-1	TRBJ2-4	14	ASSLLRGGDVNIQY